This T cell receptor (beta chain) was recovered during a study of T cell responses to AZD1222 COVID-19 vaccine. General study results and limits: Of spike-specific TCRs, nearly half reportedly target regions left unmutated in variants. Regions 160-218 and 743-854 held dominance among vaccine-associated CD4 TCRs, which spanned spike. Spike-specific TCRs gained breadth and depth after people received two AZD1222 doses.

The sample holds one count of this clone. Antigen unknown. V lost 3 bases and J lost 3; bases outside the gene matches: 10. Germline CDR1 and CDR2: KGHSH and LQKENI. The CDR3 spans 17 residues. The method was immunoSEQ multiplex PCR; TCRdb's version includes in-frame clones alone and lacks a portion of them. The sample carries 150,000 or so clones, 85% to 90% recorded once. This specimen was peripheral blood, taken on day 0 of AZD1222 vaccination. The genes are TRBV18 and TRBJ1-5; TRBD1 aligns across 8 bases. This TCR came from an adult in good health. The CDR3: CASSPGQGVSSNQPQHF. The CDR3 DNA reads as TGTGCCAGCTCACCCGGACAGGGTGTCTCTTCCAATCAGCCCCAGCATTTT.